The present T cell receptor beta chain was sequenced within a study of radiotherapy plus CTLA-4 blockade in lung cancer. CDR1 and CDR2 (germline): SGHRS, YFSETQ. The J segment lost 5 bases and the V segment lost 5 bases, leaving 8 bases of the junction unmatched. This CDR3 contains 15 residues. Only in-frame clones appear in the TCRdb table, and some are missing; sequencing was by immunoSEQ multiplex PCR. The sample lists nearly 15,000 clones, under 75% occurring once. Sequencing used peripheral blood, obtained from a patient treated with radiotherapy plus ipilimumab. The chain recombines TRBV5-1 with TRBJ1-4; 8 bases are a match to TRBD1. This TCR was sampled from a human donor with non-small cell lung cancer whose response to radiotherapy plus ipilimumab could not be evaluated. The CDR3 bases are TGCGCCAGCAGATCCAACAGGGGGACAAATGAAAAACTGTTTTTT. It translates to CASRSNRGTNEKLFF.